This T cell receptor beta chain derives from a study of early T cells in non-severe SARS-CoV-2 infection. General study results and limits: Database matching using VDJdb favored anti-spike CD8 responses, with private and CD4 specificities left missing.

In the case of this clonotype: As yet, its antigen is unknown.

Molecules of cDNA were individually given unique molecular identifiers that were attached to them. TCRdb passed the 5' RACE reads through MiXCR, listing each CDR3 protein once. The table shows approximately 80,000 distinct CDR3 sequences, with about 12% occurring only once. The ends were cut back, 3 bases at V and 3 bases at J, with 11 bases in the middle. There are 14 residues in the CDR3. The receptor comes from an adult who was a healthcare worker with PCR-confirmed SARS-CoV-2 infection or an uninfected control (not recorded which). The rearrangement uses TRBV12-3 or TRBV12-4 and TRBJ2-5, with no clear D. Input material: whole blood. The CDR3 coding sequence is TGTGCCAGCAGTTTCGATCCAGTCGAAGAGACCCAGTACTTC. Translation gives CASSFDPVEETQYF.